This record covers a single TCR beta chain. The sample originates from a study of sequential checkpoint blockade in melanoma. Study information: After both sequences, patients received maintenance nivolumab.

Treatment: randomized to nivolumab then ipilimumab (arm A) or the reverse (arm B). Live CD3+CD8+ CD19− CD56− cells were sorted from PBMCs. Profiled with immunoSEQ multiplex PCR; TCRdb holds only in-frame clones, not every one. The sample carries under 40,000 clones, 65% to 90% recorded once. The specimen was CD8+ T cells sorted from blood (inferred from file names), collected from a patient given nivolumab and ipilimumab in sequence. This receptor was taken from a human donor with melanoma.

DNA of the CDR3: TGTGCCAGCAGCTTCCTAGACAGCGAGAGGTACTATGGCTACACCTTC. The encoded protein is CASSFLDSERYYGYTF. The chain recombines TRBV7-9 with TRBJ1-2; possibly TRBD1 for D (5 bases). Per germline, CDR1 SEHNR and CDR2 FQNEAQ (reference sequence). Trimming pared 3 bases from V and 3 bases from J, leaving 17 bases between. CDR3 length: 16 amino acids.